Listed below are T cell receptor beta chains from one sample, sequenced in a study of cytomegalovirus exposure and HLA in healthy donors. Assay used: immunoSEQ multiplex PCR; TCRdb lists only in-frame clones, some missing. The sample has approximately 37,000 clones; around 70% are singletons. The sample consisted of PBMCs. Receptors originate from a man aged 25-45 years in good health and CMV-seronegative. The CDR3 runs from the conserved cysteine through the conserved F or W. D genes are given only for firm matches. Only some rows state a clone size, as once, few, many or a class for expanded clones.

J gene,V gene,clone size,D gene,CDR3 DNA,CDR3 protein
TRBJ2-7,TRBV5-1,NA,NA,TGCGCCAGCAGCTTGGACCAGGGTCGGAAGTGGGAGCAGTACTTC,CASSLDQGRKWEQYF
TRBJ2-1,TRBV7-9,NA,NA,TGTGCCAGCAGCTCAGAGGGGGTCTACAATGAGCAGTTCTTC,CASSSEGVYNEQFF
TRBJ1-5,TRBV28,NA,TRBD1,TGTGCCAGCAGTTTAGTGAGGGGGCAGGAGCCCCAGCATTTT,CASSLVRGQEPQHF
TRBJ2-1,TRBV19,NA,TRBD2,TGTGCCAGTAGTATAGCGGGAGGAGCCTACAATGAGCAGTTCTTC,CASSIAGGAYNEQFF
TRBJ2-4,TRBV6-5,NA,TRBD2,TGTGCCAGCAGCAATACCGGGACTAGAGGAAACATTCAGTACTTC,CASSNTGTRGNIQYF
TRBJ2-2,TRBV4-2,NA,TRBD1,TGTGCCAGCAGCCAAGCCGGGACAGAGAACACCGGGGAGCTGTTTTTT,CASSQAGTENTGELFF
TRBJ2-2,TRBV7-3,NA,TRBD2,TGTGCCAGCAGCACGACAATTCTAGCGGGAGGGAGCACCGGGGAGCTGTTTTTT,CASSTTILAGGSTGELFF
TRBJ1-4,TRBV19,NA,TRBD1,TGTGCCACCCAGGACAGGGGACGGAATGAAAAACTGTTTTTT,CATQDRGRNEKLFF
TRBJ2-5,TRBV2,NA,NA,TGTGCCAGCAGTGAAGACGGGAACCAAGAGACCCAGTACTTC,CASSEDGNQETQYF
TRBJ2-7,TRBV2,NA,TRBD2,TGTGCCAGCAGTGAAATTGCCCGTGGTCTAGCGGTCTACGAGCAGTACTTC,CASSEIARGLAVYEQYF
TRBJ2-3,TRBV23-1,NA,TRBD1,TGCGCCAGCAGTCAATCCGGGACAGGGGGCACAGATACGCAGTATTTT,CASSQSGTGGTDTQYF
TRBJ1-6,TRBV10-1,few,NA,TGCGCCAGCAGTGCGGCCTATAATTCACCCCTCCACTTT,CASSAAYNSPLHF
TRBJ2-7,TRBV21-1,once,NA,TGTGCCAGCAGCAAAGTGGCCATCTCCTACGAGCAGTACTTC,CASSKVAISYEQYF
TRBJ2-1,TRBV4-1,few,TRBD1,TGCGCCAGCAGCCAAGACCCCGACAGGGCGAATGAGCAGTTCTTC,CASSQDPDRANEQFF
TRBJ2-1,TRBV5-1,NA,NA,TGCGCCAGCAGCTTGATGGCAGCGGGTGCCTACAATGAGCAGTTCTTC,CASSLMAAGAYNEQFF
TRBJ2-1,TRBV2,NA,NA,TGTGCCAGCAGTGAAGCGAACAGGAACAATGAGCAGTTCTTC,CASSEANRNNEQFF
TRBJ2-3,TRBV27,NA,TRBD2,TGTGCCAGCAGTCCCGGACTAGGGCTCGGGGCGCAGTATTTT,CASSPGLGLGAQYF
TRBJ2-6,TRBV5-5,NA,TRBD1,TGTGCCAGCAGCTTGCGGACAGGGACTGGGGCCAACGTCCTGACTTTC,CASSLRTGTGANVLTF
TRBJ2-7,TRBV27,NA,NA,TGTGCCAGCAGTTTATCGAGTGGGGGCGGGCTGGAGCAGTACTTC,CASSLSSGGGLEQYF
TRBJ1-1,TRBV7-3,once,NA,TGTGCCAGCAGCTTAACGGGCGCAGCTATGAACACTGAAGCTTTCTTT,CASSLTGAAMNTEAFF
TRBJ1-1,TRBV6-1,NA,TRBD1,TGTGCCAGCAGTGAATTGGGACAGGTGAACACTGAAGCTTTCTTT,CASSELGQVNTEAFF
TRBJ1-2,TRBV27,few,TRBD1,TGTGCCAGCAGTTTATGGGACAGCTCCTATGGCTACACCTTC,CASSLWDSSYGYTF
TRBJ1-2,TRBV7-9,NA,TRBD1,TGTGCCAGCAGCTCGACTTACAGGGGAAACCCCTATGGCTACACCTTC,CASSSTYRGNPYGYTF
TRBJ1-1,TRBV2,NA,NA,TGTGCCAGCAGCGAACGACACGTACAGAACACTGAAGCTTTCTTT,CASSERHVQNTEAFF
TRBJ2-1,TRBV28,NA,TRBD1,TGTGCCAGCAGCCGACAGGGGCCCACTACCAATGAGCAGTTCTTC,CASSRQGPTTNEQFF
TRBJ1-3,TRBV6-1,few,NA,TGTGCCAGCCGGCTAGCCATGAGCGGAAACACCATATATTTT,CASRLAMSGNTIYF